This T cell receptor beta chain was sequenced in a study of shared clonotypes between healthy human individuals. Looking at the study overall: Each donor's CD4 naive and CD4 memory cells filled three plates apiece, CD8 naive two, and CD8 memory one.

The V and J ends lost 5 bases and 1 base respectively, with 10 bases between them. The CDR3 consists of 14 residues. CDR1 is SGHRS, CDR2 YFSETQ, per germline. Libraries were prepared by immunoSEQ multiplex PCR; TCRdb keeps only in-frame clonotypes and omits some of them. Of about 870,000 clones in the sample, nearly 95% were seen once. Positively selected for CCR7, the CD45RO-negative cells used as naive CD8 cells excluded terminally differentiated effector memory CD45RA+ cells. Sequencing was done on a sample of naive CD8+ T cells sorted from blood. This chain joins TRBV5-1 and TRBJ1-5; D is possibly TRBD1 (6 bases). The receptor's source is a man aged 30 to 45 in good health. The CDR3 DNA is TGCGCCAGCAGTACAGGGTTGAGCAATCAGCCCCAGCATTTT. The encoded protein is CASSTGLSNQPQHF.